These 10 T cell receptor beta chains originate from one sample sequenced in a study of kidney transplant recipient with SARS-CoV-2 infection. TCRdb re-analysed the reads in MiXCR, keeping a single row per CDR3 protein. Of about 240,000 distinct CDR3 sequences listed, around 30% are singletons. This material consisted of a blood sample, taken at baseline and between days 110 and 120 from a kidney transplant recipient. These receptors all stem from a young adult male patient who had COVID-19 and was a kidney transplant recipient. Some T cells could come from the graft donor.

This clonotype was counted ten times or more. The chain uses TRBV5-6 and TRBJ1-3; the match to TRBD1 covers 8 bases. This CDR3 has 16 residues. Germline V gene data show CDR1 as SGHDT and CDR2 as YYEEEE. Unmatched junction bases numbered 14, after V lost 4 bases and J lost 8 bases. CDR3 bases: TGTGCCAGCAGCAGAATGTCAGGGGGCGCAGGGGACACCATATATTTT. Translation gives CASSRMSGGAGDTIYF. The full variable domain, rest sourced from reference TRBV5-6 and TRBJ1-3, is DAGVTQSPTHLIKTRGQQVTLRCSPKSGHDTVSWYQQALGQGPQFIFQYYEEEERQRGNFPDRFSGHQFPNYSSELNVNALLLGDSALYLCASSRMSGGAGDTIYFGEGSWLTVV.

To note about this clonotype: A much larger clone sits a single nucleotide away, making a read error possible. The chain carries TRBV6-5 and TRBJ1-1; D ambiguous. The CDR3 has 13 residues. V was pared by 5 bases and J by 3 bases, with 10 bases between. Germline V lookup: CDR1 MNHEY, CDR2 SVGAGI. The CDR3 spells CASSEGRDTEAFF. Here the CDR3 DNA reads TGTGCCAGCAGTGAAGGGAGGGACACTGAAGCTTTCTTT.

This clonotype was counted many times. This sequence joins TRBV3-1 and TRBJ1-2; D may be TRBD1 (5 bases). The germline V gene has CDR1 LGHDT and CDR2 YNNKEL (reference sequence). The CDR3 covers 14 residues. Deletions cut 1 base from V and 10 bases from J, with 16 bases between. CDR3 loop: CASSQAGQVPAYTF. The DNA for the CDR3 is TGTGCCAGCAGCCAAGCCGGACAAGTCCCTGCCTACACCTTC.

The chain combines TRBV25-1 with TRBJ1-2; the D is unclear. Germline loops: CDR1 MGHDK, CDR2 SYGVNS. The CDR3 consists of 11 residues. V lost 6 bases, J lost 5 bases, and 7 bases lay in between. The DNA of the CDR3 is TGTGCCAGCAGCACGGGGTATGGCTACACCTTC. Translated: CASSTGYGYTF.

Notes on this clonotype: This may stem from a read error, because a much larger clone lies one nucleotide away. The chain has TRBV5-4 and TRBJ2-2, with 8 bases lining up with TRBD1. The V gene's germline CDR1 is SGHNT and CDR2 YYREEE (reference sequence). The junction had 4 bases not matched to a gene; V was cut back by 3 bases and J by 0 bases. The CDR3 is 16 residues long. In nucleotides, the CDR3 is TGTGCCAGCAGCTCGGGGACAGGCTCGAACACCGGGGAGCTGTTTTTT. Its translation: CASSSGTGSNTGELFF.

This clonotype was seen only once. A clone one base away is much larger, so this may be a read error. J is TRBJ1-2 and V is TRBV5-1; D gene uncertain. Trimming pared 7 bases from V and 4 bases from J, leaving 23 bases between. The CDR3 is 16 residues long. Germline CDR1 is SGHRS and CDR2 is YFSETQ. The CDR3 DNA reads as TGCGCCAGCGCCGTAACATCGGCTCGAAAGACCTATGGCTACACCTTC. The encoded protein is CASAVTSARKTYGYTF.

This clonotype was recorded at least ten times. The chain employs TRBV5-5 and TRBJ1-2; 8 positions match TRBD1. CDR1 is SGHKS, CDR2 YYEKEE, per germline (reference sequence). The length of the CDR3 is 14 residues. Trimming at V came to 4 bases and at J to 4 bases, leaving 6 bases not matched to a gene. CDR3 sequence (DNA): TGTGCCAGCAGCCAGGGACAGGACCCCTATGGCTACACCTTC. Protein sequence: CASSQGQDPYGYTF.

This clonotype has a count of ten or more. This chain uses TRBV2 with TRBJ2-4; 7 bases line up with TRBD2. The germline V gene encodes CDR1 SNHLY and CDR2 FYNNEI. The CDR3 spans 12 residues. After removal of 6 bases from V and 7 bases from J, the junction contained 3 bases not matched to a gene. The CDR3 DNA reads TGTGCCAGCAGAAGTAGCGGGAACATTCAGTACTTC. Its translation is CASRSSGNIQYF.

In its sample, this clonotype was seen a few times. J is TRBJ2-6 and V is TRBV20-1; TRBD1 matches 7 bases. V lost 0 bases and J lost 1; bases outside the gene matches: 6. Germline V gene data show CDR1 as DFQATT and CDR2 as SNEGSKA (reference sequence). The CDR3 extends over 17 amino acids. The CDR3 DNA follows: TGCAGTGCTAGAGATATGAGGGGGCCTTCTGGGGCCAACGTCCTGACTTTC. It codes for CSARDMRGPSGANVLTF.

The chain couples TRBV20-1 to TRBJ2-7; 9 positions match TRBD2. This CDR3 has 16 amino acids. V lost 6 bases to trimming and J lost 5 bases; unmatched junction nucleotides: 17. CDR1 DFQATT and CDR2 SNEGSKA come from the germline V gene (reference sequence). CDR3 protein: CSATFGLAGTMDEQYF. CDR3 in DNA: TGCAGTGCCACTTTCGGGCTAGCGGGGACCATGGACGAGCAGTACTTC.